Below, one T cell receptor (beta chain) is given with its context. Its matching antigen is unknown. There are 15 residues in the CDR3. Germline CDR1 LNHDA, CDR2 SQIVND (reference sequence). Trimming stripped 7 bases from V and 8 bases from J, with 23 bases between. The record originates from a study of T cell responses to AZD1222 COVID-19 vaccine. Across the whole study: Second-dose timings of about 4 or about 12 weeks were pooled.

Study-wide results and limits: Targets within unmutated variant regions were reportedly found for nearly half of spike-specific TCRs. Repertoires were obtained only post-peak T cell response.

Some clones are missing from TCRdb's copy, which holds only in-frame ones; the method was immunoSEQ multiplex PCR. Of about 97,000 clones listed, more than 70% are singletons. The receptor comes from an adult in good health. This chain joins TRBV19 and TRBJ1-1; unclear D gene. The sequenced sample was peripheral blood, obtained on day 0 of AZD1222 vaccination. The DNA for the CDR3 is TGTGCCAGTACCCGCTGGGGAGGCGGCCATGGAGAAGCTTTCTTT. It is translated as CASTRWGGGHGEAFF. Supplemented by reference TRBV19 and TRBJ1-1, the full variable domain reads DGGITQSPKYLFRKEGQNVTLSCEQNLNHDAMYWYRQDPGQGLRLIYYSQIVNDFQKGDIAEGYSVSREKKESFPLTVTSAQKNPTAFYLCASTRWGGGHGEAFFGQGTRLTVV.